This T cell receptor beta chain was observed in a study of early T cells in non-severe SARS-CoV-2 infection. Study-wide context: Unsorted whole blood bulk RNA was sequenced, with unpaired chains.

General study findings and limits: Reliance on VDJdb matching favored anti-spike CD8 responses; private and CD4 specificities were missed.

Attachment of unique molecular identifiers was made to individual cDNA molecules. TCRdb reanalysed the 5' RACE reads using MiXCR and keeps one entry per CDR3 protein. The sample contains 55,000 to 65,000 distinct CDR3 sequences, 10% to 13% of which appear only once. The table lists this clonotype with many counts. Its antigen is unknown. The sequence derives from an adult who was a healthcare worker with PCR-confirmed SARS-CoV-2 infection or an uninfected control (not recorded which). Sequencing was done on a sample of whole blood.

The CDR3 nucleotides read TGTGCCAGCAGTGATTTGGACAGGGACTACGAGCAGTACTTC. Translation gives CASSDLDRDYEQYF. This sequence joins TRBV25-1 and TRBJ2-7, with 8 nucleotides matching TRBD1. The length of the CDR3 is 14 residues. Germline V lookup: CDR1 MGHDK, CDR2 SYGVNS. The junction had 4 bases not matched to a gene; V was cut back by 3 bases and J by 3 bases.